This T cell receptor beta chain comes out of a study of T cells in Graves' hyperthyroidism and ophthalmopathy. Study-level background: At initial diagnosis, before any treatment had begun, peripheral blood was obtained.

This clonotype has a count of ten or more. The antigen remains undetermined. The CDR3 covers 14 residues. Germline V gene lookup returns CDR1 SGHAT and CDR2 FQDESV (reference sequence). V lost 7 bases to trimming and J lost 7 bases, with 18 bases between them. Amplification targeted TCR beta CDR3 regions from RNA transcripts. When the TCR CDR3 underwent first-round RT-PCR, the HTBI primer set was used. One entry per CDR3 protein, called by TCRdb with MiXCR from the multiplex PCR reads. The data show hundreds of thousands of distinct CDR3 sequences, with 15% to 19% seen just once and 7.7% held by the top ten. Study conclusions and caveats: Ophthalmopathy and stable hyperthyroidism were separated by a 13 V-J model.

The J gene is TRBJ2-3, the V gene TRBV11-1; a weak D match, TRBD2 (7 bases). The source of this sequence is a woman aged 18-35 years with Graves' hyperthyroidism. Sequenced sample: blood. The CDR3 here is CASMLDRGAYTQYF. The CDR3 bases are TGTGCCAGCATGCTCGACCGGGGGGCTTATACGCAGTATTTT.